This T cell receptor beta chain was identified in a study of OX40 agonist ivuxolimab in advanced cancers. At baseline, cycle 4 day 1, and cycle 7 day 1, blood was sampled. V gave up 0 bases and J gave up 8 bases, with 13 bases separating them. The CDR3 extends over 15 amino acids. This clone was seen more than once but under ten times. The method was immunoSEQ multiplex PCR; TCRdb's version includes in-frame clones alone and lacks a portion of them. The sample lists 45,000 to 65,000 clones, 75% to 90% occurring once. The sequenced sample was CD4+ or CD8+ T cells sorted from blood, obtained in a trial of the OX40 agonist ivuxolimab. This chain uses TRBV23-1 with TRBJ1-4; D is uncertain. TRBV23-1 is classed as an ORF, of uncertain function. This receptor was identified in an adult with an advanced solid tumor such as melanoma, head and neck, liver or kidney cancer. The CDR3 loop is CASSQSRVGGEKLFF. As DNA, the CDR3 is TGCGCCAGCAGTCAATCTAGGGTTGGAGGGGAAAAACTGTTTTTT.